This T cell receptor beta chain is from a study of T cell responses to AZD1222 COVID-19 vaccine. Repertoires were generated with immunoSEQ multiplex PCR, while TCRdb's copy carries only in-frame clones and drops some. The repertoire consists of fewer than 70,000 clones, with 80% occurring once and the leading ten covering over 12%. This clone was detected only a few times. Its matching antigen is unknown. With 1 base removed from V and 4 bases from J, the gap between germline ends came to 26 bases. The CDR3 runs 20 residues. The germline V gene encodes CDR1 MGHRA and CDR2 YSYEKL. Overall study results and limits: Recipients of AZD1222 seropositive at baseline numbered only five or six.

Sequences were derived from peripheral blood, sampled 28 days after the second AZD1222 dose. The receptor's source is an adult who received the AZD1222 COVID-19 vaccine. The rearrangement joins TRBV4-1 to TRBJ1-5, with D perhaps matching TRBD1 (6 bases). In DNA form, the CDR3 reads TGCGCCAGCAGCCAAGGTGGAGGGGGACCCAACCCGGGCGGTAATCAGCCCCAGCATTTT. Translating it yields CASSQGGGGPNPGGNQPQHF.